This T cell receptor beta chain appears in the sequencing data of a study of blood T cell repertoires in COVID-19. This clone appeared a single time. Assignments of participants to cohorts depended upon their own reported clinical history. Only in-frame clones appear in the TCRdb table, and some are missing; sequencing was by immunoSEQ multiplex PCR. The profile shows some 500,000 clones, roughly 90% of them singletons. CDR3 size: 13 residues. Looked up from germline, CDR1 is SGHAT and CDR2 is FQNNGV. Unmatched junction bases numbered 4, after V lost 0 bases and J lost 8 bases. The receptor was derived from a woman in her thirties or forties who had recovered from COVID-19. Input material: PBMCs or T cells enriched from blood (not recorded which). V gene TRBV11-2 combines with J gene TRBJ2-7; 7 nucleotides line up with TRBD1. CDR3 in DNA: TGTGCCAGCAGCTTAGAACCAGGGGGAAAGCAGTACTTC. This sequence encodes CASSLEPGGKQYF.